The 7 T cell receptor beta chains reported below all come from one sample, sequenced in a study of blood T cell repertoires in COVID-19 (dated by TCRdb to the early 2020s). The method was the immunoSEQ multiplex PCR assay. TCRdb carries this immuneACCESS record with in-frame sequences only. Its versions omit some clonotypes, under half of them owing to an unresolved V gene in the studies checked, with the rest unexplained. The sample yields about 220,000 clones; roughly nine tenths were counted once. The ten largest make up about 1.9% of the sample. The sequenced sample consisted of peripheral blood. These receptors all come from a man aged 35 to 55 with active or convalescent COVID-19.

J is TRBJ1-1 and V is TRBV28; 7 bases match TRBD1. The ends lost 6 bases at V and 3 bases at J; junction bases unmatched: 10. This CDR3 region has 15 residues. Germline V CDR1 and CDR2: MDHEN, SYDVKM. The DNA of the CDR3 is TGTGCCAGCAGCCCCCCGACAGGGAGGTACACTGAAGCTTTCTTT. Protein: CASSPPTGRYTEAFF.

The chain has TRBV27 and TRBJ2-5; a possible D gene is TRBD2 (6 bases). CDR1 and CDR2 (germline): MNHEY, SMNVEV (reference sequence). The CDR3 spans 13 residues. Between the trimmed V and J ends, which lost 6 bases and 4 bases, there was a span of 12 bases. CDR3 protein: CASSPYSGETQYF. CDR3 bases: TGTGCCAGCAGCCCATATAGCGGAGAGACCCAGTACTTC.

This chain uses TRBV27 with TRBJ1-4; D may be TRBD1 (6 bases). CDR1 MNHEY and CDR2 SMNVEV come from the germline V gene (reference sequence). CDR3 length: 15 amino acids. Trimming left V 3 bases short and J 8 bases short, with 16 bases between. The CDR3 DNA follows: TGTGCCAGCAGTTTCTTCGGGGGGCTAGAAGAAAAACTGTTTTTT. Residues: CASSFFGGLEEKLFF.

The rearrangement joins TRBV28 to TRBJ1-5; no clear D gene. V shed 6 bases and J shed 8 bases, with 17 bases lying between them. The CDR3 runs to 14 residues. Germline CDR1 and CDR2: MDHEN and SYDVKM. In nucleotides, the CDR3 is TGTGCCAGCAGCCCCGGACCGATGGGAGAGCCCCAGCATTTT. This encodes CASSPGPMGEPQHF.

CDR3 bases: TGTGCCAGCAGTTCCTCGCGGCCGGCGGGGGCGTATGGCTACACCTTC. This sequence encodes CASSSSRPAGAYGYTF. V usage is TRBV2 and J usage is TRBJ1-2, with D perhaps TRBD1 (6 bases). Germline CDR1 SNHLY, CDR2 FYNNEI. There are 16 residues in the CDR3. Deletions cut 5 bases from V and 5 bases from J, with 21 bases between. The complete variable domain, with remaining parts taken from reference TRBV2 and TRBJ1-2, reads EPEVTQTPSHQVTQMGQEVILRCVPISNHLYFYWYRQILGQKVEFLVSFYNNEISEKSEIFDDQFSVERPDGSNFTLKIRSTKLEDSAMYFCASSSSRPAGAYGYTFGSGTRLTVV.

V is TRBV19 and J is TRBJ2-1; no firm D call. CDR3 length: 14 amino acids. V gave up 4 bases and J gave up 0 bases, with 7 bases separating them. Germline CDR1 LNHDA, CDR2 SQIVND (reference sequence). CDR3 sequence reads: CASSRASSYNEQFF. In DNA, the CDR3 is TGTGCCAGTAGTAGGGCAAGCTCCTACAATGAGCAGTTCTTC.

The CDR3: CASSAGQGGTEAFF. CDR3 coding DNA: TGTGCCAGCAGTGCCGGACAGGGAGGCACTGAAGCTTTCTTT. The V and J genes are TRBV25-1 and TRBJ1-1, with 8 nucleotides matching TRBD1. The CDR3 is 14 amino acids. Germline V lookup: CDR1 MGHDK, CDR2 SYGVNS. V lost 4 bases to trimming and J lost 4 bases; unmatched junction nucleotides: 5. Supplemented by reference TRBV25-1 and TRBJ1-1, the full variable domain reads EADIYQTPRYLVIGTGKKITLECSQTMGHDKMYWYQQDPGMELHLIHYSYGVNSTEKGDLSSESTVSRIRTEHFPLTLESARPSHTSQYLCASSAGQGGTEAFFGQGTRLTVV.